The clone carrying this T cell receptor beta chain has only a few counts. These data come from a study of T-cell memory formation after mild COVID-19. One entry per CDR3 protein, called by TCRdb with MiXCR from the 5' RACE reads. The table lists under 250,000 distinct CDR3 sequences, around 25% of them singletons. This CDR3 is built from 14 residues. Germline CDR1 reads ENHRY; CDR2 reads SYGVKD. The V and J ends lost 3 bases and 3 bases respectively, with 8 bases between them. This sequence was found in an adult woman who had mild COVID-19 (a few samples of this study predate the infection). Cell type and time point are not known. Sequenced sample: PBMCs or a T cell subset sorted from them (not recorded which). The chain uses TRBV10-3 and TRBJ2-2; D possibly matches TRBD1 or TRBD2 (5 bases each). DNA of the CDR3: TGTGCCATCAGTGACCCGGGGCACACCGGGGAGCTGTTTTTT. Translated, it gives CAISDPGHTGELFF.